This is a list of T cell receptor beta chains from one sample in a study of PD-1 blockade in mismatch repair-deficient tumors. The repertoire was sequenced with immunoSEQ multiplex PCR; TCRdb's copy has only in-frame clones and lacks some. The sample consists of tens of thousands of clones, 70% to 80% of them appearing once. Here the sequenced sample was peripheral blood, taken 4 weeks after starting pembrolizumab. The receptors derive from an adult with mismatch repair-deficient cancer. Both conserved end residues are trimmed from each CDR3.

TRBV19	TRBJ2-1	ASSPPADYNEQF
TRBV5-6	TRBJ1-1	ASSFIWAFTEAF
TRBV4-2	TRBJ2-7	ASSQVAGGYEQY
TRBV28	TRBJ2-1	ASSLDRGYEQF
TRBV4-2	TRBJ2-2	ASSPRLAANTGELF
TRBV4-2	TRBJ2-5	ASSRYEGSQETQY
TRBV7-8	TRBJ1-6	ASSLRGPYNSPLH
TRBV28	TRBJ2-1	AGTSGNGHEQF
TRBV30	TRBJ2-3	AWSVLASTDTQY
TRBV5-1	TRBJ2-1	ASSGGQGLGEQF
TRBV19	TRBJ2-7	ASRLTGTGGYEQY
TRBV6-1	TRBJ2-7	ASSEALAGAYEQY
TRBV10-2	TRBJ1-1	ASRHSNTEAF
TRBV2	TRBJ2-7	ASRKDISYEQY
TRBV4-2	TRBJ1-4	ASSQVQPSTNEKLF
TRBV4-3	TRBJ2-7	ASSQGQGIYEQY
TRBV28	TRBJ2-1	ASNLLGVSSYNEQF
TRBV6-5	TRBJ1-4	ASSYSSGGKLF